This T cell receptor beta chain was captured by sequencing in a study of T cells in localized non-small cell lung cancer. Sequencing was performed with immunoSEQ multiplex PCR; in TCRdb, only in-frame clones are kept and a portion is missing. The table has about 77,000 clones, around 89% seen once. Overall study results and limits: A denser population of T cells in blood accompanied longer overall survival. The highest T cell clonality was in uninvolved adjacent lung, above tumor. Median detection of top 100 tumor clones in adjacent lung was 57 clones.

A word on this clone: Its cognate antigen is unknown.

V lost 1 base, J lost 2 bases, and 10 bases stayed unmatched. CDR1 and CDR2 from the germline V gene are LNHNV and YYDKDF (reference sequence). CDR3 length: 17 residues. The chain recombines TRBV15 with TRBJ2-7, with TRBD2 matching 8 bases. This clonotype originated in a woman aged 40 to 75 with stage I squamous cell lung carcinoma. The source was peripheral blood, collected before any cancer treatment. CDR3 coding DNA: TGTGCCACCAGCAGAGCCCTAACCGGGACTAGAGCCTACGAGCAGTACTTC. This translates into CATSRALTGTRAYEQYF.